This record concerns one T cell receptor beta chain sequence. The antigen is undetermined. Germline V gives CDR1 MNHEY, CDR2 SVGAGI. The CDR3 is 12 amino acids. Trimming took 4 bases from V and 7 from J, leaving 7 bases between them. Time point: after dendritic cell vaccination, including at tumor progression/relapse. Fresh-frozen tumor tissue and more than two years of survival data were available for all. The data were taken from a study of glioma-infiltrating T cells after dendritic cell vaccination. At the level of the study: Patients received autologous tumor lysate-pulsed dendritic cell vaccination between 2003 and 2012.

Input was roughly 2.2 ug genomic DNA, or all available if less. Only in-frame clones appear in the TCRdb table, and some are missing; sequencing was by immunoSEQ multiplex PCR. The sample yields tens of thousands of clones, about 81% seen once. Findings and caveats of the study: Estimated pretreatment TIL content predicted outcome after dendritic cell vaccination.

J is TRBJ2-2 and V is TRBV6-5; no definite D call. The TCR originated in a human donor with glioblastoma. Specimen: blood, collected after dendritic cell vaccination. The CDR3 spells CASSFRGGELFF. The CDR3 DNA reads TGTGCCAGCAGTTTCCGAGGCGGGGAGCTGTTTTTT.